A selection of T cell receptor beta chains follows, all from one sample in a study of blood T cell repertoires in COVID-19. Clones were read by immunoSEQ multiplex PCR, and TCRdb kept only the in-frame ones, dropping some. The sample holds some 490,000 clones, approximately 83% seen once. The sample consisted of peripheral blood. These TCRs come from a human donor in a cohort sampled during active COVID-19. Each CDR3 is given with its conserved first and last residue. Each record gives: clone size, J gene, V gene, D gene, CDR3 DNA, CDR3 protein. The D gene is left open where the match is weak. The size field is filled for only some rows; it gives once, few, many or a size class.

size: once
J: TRBJ2-7
V: TRBV29-1
D: TRBD2
DNA: TGCAGCGTTCGGGAGGAGATACACGAGCAGTACTTC
CDR3: CSVREEIHEQYF

size: NA
J: TRBJ2-5
V: TRBV29-1
D: NA
DNA: TGCAGCGTTGCCGGGTTAGGTGAGACCCAGTACTTC
CDR3: CSVAGLGETQYF

size: NA
J: TRBJ2-7
V: TRBV7-6
D: TRBD2
DNA: TGTGCCAGCAGCTTGGGCCGGACTAGCGGGAGATACGAGCAGTACTTC
CDR3: CASSLGRTSGRYEQYF

size: NA
J: TRBJ2-7
V: TRBV19
D: NA
DNA: TGTGCCAGTAGTATAGCGGCGGGCGAGCAGTACTTC
CDR3: CASSIAAGEQYF

size: NA
J: TRBJ1-2
V: TRBV5-6
D: NA
DNA: TGTGCCAGCAGCTTAGCCGGGTATGGCTATGGCTACACCTTC
CDR3: CASSLAGYGYGYTF

size: NA
J: TRBJ2-1
V: TRBV9
D: NA
DNA: TGTGCCAGCAGCCCAGCGGGCCCAAATGAGCAGTTCTTC
CDR3: CASSPAGPNEQFF

size: NA
J: TRBJ2-2
V: TRBV27
D: TRBD2
DNA: TGTGCCAGCAAGCCCCGACTAGCCGGAGGGGAGCTGTTTTTT
CDR3: CASKPRLAGGELFF

size: NA
J: TRBJ2-1
V: TRBV7-3
D: TRBD2
DNA: TGTGCCAGCAGCCCGGGACTAGCGGGAGGACAAAATGAGCAGTTCTTC
CDR3: CASSPGLAGGQNEQFF

size: NA
J: TRBJ1-1
V: TRBV24-1
D: NA
DNA: TGTGCCACCAGCACCATCAGGGAGGTTATGAACACTGAAGCTTTCTTT
CDR3: CATSTIREVMNTEAFF

size: once
J: TRBJ2-4
V: TRBV15
D: TRBD1
DNA: TGTGCCACCAGCAGACGGACAGGGGGGACCAAAAACATTCAGTACTTC
CDR3: CATSRRTGGTKNIQYF

size: NA
J: TRBJ1-4
V: TRBV2
D: TRBD1
DNA: TGTGCCAGCAGTGATCAGACAGGGGGAAATGAAAAACTGTTTTTT
CDR3: CASSDQTGGNEKLFF

size: NA
J: TRBJ1-3
V: TRBV19
D: NA
DNA: TGTGCCAGTAGTAATAAGGGACAAAGTGGAAACACCATATATTTT
CDR3: CASSNKGQSGNTIYF

size: NA
J: TRBJ2-6
V: TRBV11-2
D: TRBD1
DNA: TGTGCCAGCAGCCACTTTCCGGGACAGGGGGCGCAAGGGGCCAACGTCCTGACTTTC
CDR3: CASSHFPGQGAQGANVLTF

size: NA
J: TRBJ1-6
V: TRBV30
D: NA
DNA: TGTGCCTGGAGTCTTGGGCAAAATTCACCCCTCCACTTT
CDR3: CAWSLGQNSPLHF

size: NA
J: TRBJ1-1
V: TRBV29-1
D: TRBD1
DNA: TGCAGCGTTCAAGGGGGCGCAAAGGCGGTGAACACTGAAGCTTTCTTT
CDR3: CSVQGGAKAVNTEAFF

size: NA
J: TRBJ2-7
V: TRBV6-2/TRBV6-3
D: TRBD2
DNA: TGTGCCAGCAGTTACCCCGTCGGGACTAGCGCTCTGTCTATCTACGAGCAGTACTTC
CDR3: CASSYPVGTSALSIYEQYF

size: NA
J: TRBJ2-6
V: TRBV28
D: NA
DNA: TGTGCCAGCAGTTTAGAGCAGGGTAAGAGTGCTGGGGCCAACGTCCTGACTTTC
CDR3: CASSLEQGKSAGANVLTF

size: NA
J: TRBJ1-2
V: TRBV28
D: TRBD1
DNA: TGTGCCAGCTCAATCCCAGGGACAGCCTATGGCTACACCTTC
CDR3: CASSIPGTAYGYTF

size: NA
J: TRBJ2-6
V: TRBV30
D: NA
DNA: TGTGCCTGGAGAGTATCCGCGGTAAGCAACGTCCTGACTTTC
CDR3: CAWRVSAVSNVLTF

size: NA
J: TRBJ1-3
V: TRBV4-3
D: NA
DNA: TGCGCCAGCAGCCAAGCAGGGGGAAACACCATATATTTT
CDR3: CASSQAGGNTIYF

size: NA
J: TRBJ2-7
V: TRBV20-1
D: NA
DNA: TGCAGTGCTCTATCAGGGGAGCAGTACTTC
CDR3: CSALSGEQYF

size: NA
J: TRBJ2-1
V: TRBV18
D: TRBD2
DNA: TGTGCCAGCTCACTTCCAGCGGGAGCCTACAATGAGCAGTTCTTC
CDR3: CASSLPAGAYNEQFF

size: NA
J: TRBJ2-1
V: TRBV6-5
D: NA
DNA: TGTGCCAGCAGGGTAGCCGGTGAGCAGTTCTTC
CDR3: CASRVAGEQFF

size: NA
J: TRBJ1-3
V: TRBV7-2
D: NA
DNA: TGTGCCAGCAGCCGCGAACCCAGAAACACCATATATTTT
CDR3: CASSREPRNTIYF

size: few
J: TRBJ2-5
V: TRBV18
D: NA
DNA: TGTGCCAGCTCTCAAGAACAGGGAAGGGTCCAAGAGACCCAGTACTTC
CDR3: CASSQEQGRVQETQYF

size: NA
J: TRBJ2-7
V: TRBV3-1/TRBV3-2
D: NA
DNA: TGTGCCAGCAGCCAAGGCGCGGACTCCCTTCGAGAGCAGTACTTC
CDR3: CASSQGADSLREQYF

size: once
J: TRBJ1-1
V: TRBV29-1
D: NA
DNA: TGCAGCGTGCTACAGGGAAGGGACACTGAAGCTTTCTTT
CDR3: CSVLQGRDTEAFF